These 32 T cell receptor beta chains were all obtained from the same sample, sequenced in a study of CD8 T cells in Susac syndrome. RNA totalling about 0.5 to 1 ug underwent reverse transcription with random hexamers. Each CDR3 protein is one row after TCRdb ran MiXCR on the immunoSEQ multiplex PCR reads. This sample has 55,000 to 70,000 distinct CDR3 sequences, with approximately 95% found just once. The sample comprised CD8+ T cells from PBMCs. Receptors originate from a human donor in good health.

This chain joins TRBV2 and TRBJ2-1; TRBD1 matches at 7 bases. Trimming at V came to 3 bases and at J to 4 bases, leaving 3 bases not matched to a gene. CDR1 is SNHLY and CDR2 is FYNNEI in the germline V gene. The CDR3 is 14 amino acids. As DNA, the CDR3 is TGTGCCAGCAGTGAGGGCAGGGGGTACAATGAGCAGTTCTTC. This sequence encodes CASSEGRGYNEQFF. Filled out from reference TRBV2 and TRBJ2-1, the complete variable domain reads EPEVTQTPSHQVTQMGQEVILRCVPISNHLYFYWYRQILGQKVEFLVSFYNNEISEKSEIFDDQFSVERPDGSNFTLKIRSTKLEDSAMYFCASSEGRGYNEQFFGPGTRLTVL.

The chain joins TRBV30 to TRBJ2-7; D is possibly TRBD2 (7 bases). Germline V CDR1 and CDR2: GTSNPN, SVGIG (reference sequence). The CDR3 totals 12 residues. Trimming removed 5 bases at V and 3 bases at J, with 11 bases between. The CDR3 here is CAWGGASYEQYF. The CDR3 DNA sequence: TGTGCCTGGGGGGGGGCCAGCTACGAGCAGTACTTC.

The V call is TRBV4-1, the J call TRBJ1-3; 7 bases are a match to TRBD1. CDR1 and CDR2 from the germline V gene are MGHRA and YSYEKL. The CDR3 has 16 amino acids. V trimming: 3 bases; J trimming: 2 bases; junction bases outside the gene matches: 7. The CDR3 reads CASSHRDSNPGNTIYF. Written as DNA, the CDR3 is TGCGCCAGCAGCCATCGGGACAGCAACCCTGGAAACACCATATATTTT.

This clonotype was picked up one time. The germline gene is not matched at one end of the junction; a read error may be the cause. J is TRBJ1-1 and V is TRBV4-1, with D perhaps TRBD1 (5 bases). This CDR3 has 17 amino acids. CDR1 and CDR2 from the germline V gene are MGHRA and YSYEKL. CDR3 coding DNA: TGCGCCAGCAGCCAACGAAAACCACCGGGACCTAACACTGAAGCCTTCTTT. Its protein product is CASSQRKPPGPNTEAFF.

In DNA, the CDR3 is TGTGCCAGCAGCGTAGATTGGGACAGCGCCTACGAGCAGTACTTC. Its protein is CASSVDWDSAYEQYF. V usage is TRBV9 and J usage is TRBJ2-7; 7 nucleotides agree with TRBD1. The V and J ends lost 0 bases and 2 bases, in that order; junction bases with no gene match: 5. The length of the CDR3 is 15 residues. Germline-derived CDR1 and CDR2 are SGDLS and YYNGEE.

The chain carries TRBV7-9 and TRBJ1-2; D is unclear. Germline CDR1 SEHNR, CDR2 FQNEAQ (reference sequence). The length of the CDR3 is 15 residues. V gave up 5 bases and J gave up 3 bases, with 16 bases separating them. The CDR3 region has the DNA TGTGCCAGCAGCCGGGTAGGAGAACGAGACTATGGCTACACCTTC. As protein: CASSRVGERDYGYTF.

The chain has TRBV7-9 and TRBJ1-1; D call uncertain. The germline V gene encodes CDR1 SEHNR and CDR2 FQNEAQ (reference sequence). This CDR3 comprises 12 residues. Trimming stripped 5 bases from V and 1 base from J, with 5 bases between. CDR3 region: CASSPWNTEAFF. The DNA for the CDR3 is TGTGCCAGCAGCCCCTGGAACACTGAAGCTTTCTTT.

This rearrangement joins TRBV28 to TRBJ2-5, with TRBD1 as a possible D gene (6 bases). Germline lookup yields CDR1 MDHEN and CDR2 SYDVKM. The CDR3 spans 15 residues. Trimming took 8 bases from V and 2 from J, leaving 18 bases between them. This CDR3 reads CASFGRTAIQETQYF. In nucleotides, the CDR3 is TGTGCCAGCTTCGGAAGGACAGCAATTCAAGAGACCCAGTACTTC.

This chain joins TRBV28 and TRBJ1-4; D is undetermined. This CDR3 is built from 15 residues. Germline CDR1 and CDR2: MDHEN and SYDVKM. The V gene lost 4 bases and the J gene lost 0 bases, with 9 bases spanning the gap. The CDR3, as DNA: TGTGCCAGCAGTTCCCGGCTAGCAACTAATGAAAAACTGTTTTTT. Protein sequence: CASSSRLATNEKLFF.

The CDR3 DNA reads as TGTGCCAGCAGTTACGGCCGCGAGCAGTTCTTC. Translated, it gives CASSYGREQFF. The rearrangement uses TRBV6-2 or TRBV6-3 and TRBJ2-1; D unresolved. Trimming cost V 2 bases and J 10 bases, with 6 bases left between them. The CDR3 is 11 amino acids. CDR1 MNHEY and CDR2 SVGEGT come from the germline V gene.

The DNA of the CDR3 is TGCGCCAGCAGCCAGATAAGGACAGGGCTCACTGAAGCTTTCTTT. Protein product: CASSQIRTGLTEAFF. The chain couples TRBV4-1 to TRBJ1-1; 8 positions agree with TRBD1. V lost 3 bases to trimming and J lost 4 bases; unmatched junction nucleotides: 7. The CDR3 has 15 residues. Germline values: CDR1 MGHRA, CDR2 YSYEKL.

The chain is built from TRBV5-1 and TRBJ2-3; 10 positions agree with TRBD1. The ends lost 0 bases at V and 6 bases at J; junction bases unmatched: 4. The CDR3 is 15 residues long. Germline CDR1 is SGHRS and CDR2 is YFSETQ. The CDR3 coding sequence is TGCGCCAGCAGCTTGGGACAGGGGGCCGGGGATACGCAGTATTTT. Amino acid sequence: CASSLGQGAGDTQYF.

This chain connects TRBV6-2 or TRBV6-3 to TRBJ1-1; no firm D call. Germline CDR1 MNHEY, CDR2 SVGEGT. The CDR3 contains 13 residues. V dropped 1 base and J dropped 6 bases, with 9 bases sitting between them. The CDR3 spells CASSYFNRAEAFF. The CDR3 DNA sequence: TGTGCCAGCAGTTACTTTAATCGCGCTGAAGCTTTCTTT.

The chain has TRBV7-9 and TRBJ2-3; no clear D gene. The CDR3 spans 14 residues. The germline V and J ends were trimmed by 5 bases and 1 base, with 10 bases remaining between them. Per germline, CDR1 SEHNR and CDR2 FQNEAQ (reference sequence). The DNA of the CDR3 is TGTGCCAGCAGCCCGGCAGACGGCACAGATACGCAGTATTTT. This translates into CASSPADGTDTQYF.

The chain couples TRBV27 to TRBJ2-1; D gene unclear. The V gene lost 2 bases and the J gene lost 6 bases, with 11 bases spanning the gap. CDR1 and CDR2 from the germline V gene are MNHEY and SMNVEV (reference sequence). This CDR3 comprises 14 residues. DNA for the CDR3: TGTGCCAGCAGTTTACGGCTAGGCGGCAATGAGCAGTTCTTC. This gives the protein CASSLRLGGNEQFF.

The J gene is TRBJ2-7, the V gene TRBV27, with 11 bases identical to TRBD1. Germline V gives CDR1 MNHEY, CDR2 SMNVEV (reference sequence). The CDR3 extends over 16 amino acids. Germline trimming cut 2 bases from V and 2 bases from J; bases unmatched to any gene: 5. Here the CDR3 reads CASSLLGTGGTYEQYF. The CDR3 coding sequence is TGTGCCAGCAGTTTACTCGGGACAGGGGGAACCTACGAGCAGTACTTC.

The J gene is TRBJ1-1, the V gene TRBV3-1; tentatively, D is TRBD1 (6 bases). Trimming cost V 1 base and J 3 bases, with 15 bases left between them. The CDR3 is made up of 16 amino acids. Germline V gene lookup returns CDR1 LGHDT and CDR2 YNNKEL (reference sequence). Here the CDR3 DNA reads TGTGCCAGCAGCCAAGTTCAACAGGGAGGTGACACTGAAGCTTTCTTT. Amino acids: CASSQVQQGGDTEAFF.

V usage is TRBV19 and J usage is TRBJ1-5; no clear D. V lost 6 bases and J 5 bases, leaving 8 bases between the germline ends. This CDR3 contains 12 residues. Germline V lookup: CDR1 LNHDA, CDR2 SQIVND (reference sequence). In DNA, the CDR3 is TGTGCCAGTAGCGGTGGGTATCAGCCCCAGCATTTT. The encoded protein is CASSGGYQPQHF.

The CDR3 reads CSVESSNNSPLHF. For the CDR3, the DNA is TGCAGCGTTGAAAGTAGCAATAATTCACCCCTCCACTTT. The chain employs TRBV29-1 and TRBJ1-6, with D unresolved. The CDR3 loop spans 13 amino acids. Trimming took off 2 bases at V and 5 bases at J, with 7 bases between the two ends. Germline CDR1 SQVTM, CDR2 ANQGSEA.

The chain carries TRBV5-6 and TRBJ2-7; 9 positions agree with TRBD2. CDR1 is SGHDT, CDR2 YYEEEE, per germline. The trim removed 0 bases at V and 2 bases at J, leaving 6 bases unmatched. The CDR3 sequence is 16 residues long. The chain's CDR3 is CASSLGSAGGTYEQYF. In DNA, the CDR3 is TGTGCCAGCAGCTTGGGTTCAGCGGGGGGAACCTACGAGCAGTACTTC.

This chain joins TRBV13 and TRBJ1-1; D is undetermined. The V gene lost 5 bases and the J gene lost 2 bases, with 15 bases spanning the gap. Germline V lookup: CDR1 PRHDT, CDR2 FYEKMQ (reference sequence). This CDR3 spans 15 amino acids. Here the CDR3 reads CASSVAGVTNTEAFF. For the CDR3, the DNA is TGTGCCAGCAGCGTTGCCGGGGTAACTAACACTGAAGCTTTCTTT.

The V gene is TRBV2, the J gene TRBJ2-1, with 8 positions matching TRBD2. The junction had 4 bases not matched to a gene; V was cut back by 10 bases and J by 2 bases. The CDR3 is 13 amino acids. CDR1 is SNHLY and CDR2 is FYNNEI in the germline V gene. CDR3 nucleotide sequence: TGTGCCATCCGGGGGGGCCCCTACAATGAGCAGTTCTTC. Protein: CAIRGGPYNEQFF.

The chain links TRBV5-4 to TRBJ2-5; the match to TRBD1 covers 9 bases. V lost 0 bases, J lost 5 bases, and 5 bases stayed unmatched. Germline loops: CDR1 SGHNT, CDR2 YYREEE (reference sequence). This CDR3 is 15 amino acids long. CDR3 residues: CASSLGPGQGETQYF. DNA for the CDR3: TGTGCCAGCAGCTTGGGCCCGGGACAGGGTGAGACCCAGTACTTC. Drawing the rest from reference TRBV5-4 and TRBJ2-5, the complete variable domain is ETGVTQSPTHLIKTRGQQVTLRCSSQSGHNTVSWYQQALGQGPQFIFQYYREEENGRGNFPPRFSGLQFPNYSSELNVNALELDDSALYLCASSLGPGQGETQYFGPGTRLLVL.

The V gene is TRBV6-5, the J gene TRBJ1-2; TRBD1 matches 8 bases. V dropped 2 bases and J dropped 7; count of bases not matched to a gene: 3. The CDR3 covers 13 residues. CDR1 is MNHEY, CDR2 SVGAGI, per germline. The CDR3 sequence is CASSYLDRGGYTF. The DNA for the CDR3 is TGTGCCAGCAGTTACCTAGACAGGGGTGGCTACACCTTC.

The J gene is TRBJ2-2, the V gene TRBV14; 8 bases agree with TRBD1. Germline CDR1 reads SGHDN; CDR2 reads FVKESK. The trim removed 8 bases at V and 0 bases at J, leaving 2 bases unmatched. The CDR3 length is 14 residues. The CDR3: CASGGQANTGELFF. CDR3 sequence (DNA): TGTGCCAGCGGGGGACAGGCGAACACCGGGGAGCTGTTTTTT. Full variable domain (rest looked up from reference TRBV14 and TRBJ2-2): EAGVTQFPSHSVIEKGQTVTLRCDPISGHDNLYWYRRVMGKEIKFLLHFVKESKQDESGMPNNRFLAERTGGTYSTLKVQPAELEDSGVYFCASGGQANTGELFFGEGSRLTVL.

This clonotype was seen more than once but under ten times. The chain uses TRBV12-3 or TRBV12-4 and TRBJ1-2, with 10 bases matching TRBD1. V shed 10 bases, J shed 6 bases, and the junction held 8 bases outside the gene matches. This CDR3 is 13 amino acids long. The CDR3 DNA sequence: TGTGCCACCAGATCGGACAGGGGGGATGGCTACACCTTC. This sequence encodes CATRSDRGDGYTF.

The rearrangement joins TRBV7-9 to TRBJ2-4; possibly TRBD2 for D (6 bases). Germline lookup yields CDR1 SEHNR and CDR2 FQNEAQ (reference sequence). V lost 0 bases to trimming and J lost 0 bases, with 12 bases between them. CDR3 length equals 17 residues. The CDR3 DNA is TGTGCCAGCAGCTTAGCCGGGGCGGGAATAGCCAAAAACATTCAGTACTTC. It specifies CASSLAGAGIAKNIQYF.

The chain employs TRBV19 and TRBJ2-7; D call uncertain. V was clipped by 6 bases and J by 0 bases, with 12 bases between them. The germline gives CDR1 LNHDA, CDR2 SQIVND (reference sequence). This CDR3 comprises 14 residues. DNA of the CDR3: TGTGCCAGTAGCAAAACAGTGGGCTCCTACGAGCAGTACTTC. This translates into CASSKTVGSYEQYF.

The chain combines TRBV7-9 with TRBJ2-1; D possibly corresponds to TRBD2 (5 bases). Germline CDR1 reads SEHNR; CDR2 reads FQNEAQ (reference sequence). The V end lost 1 base, the J end lost 7 bases, and 8 bases lay between the germline ends. This CDR3 spans 13 amino acids. The CDR3 sequence: CASSLEERNEQFF. DNA of the CDR3: TGTGCCAGCAGCTTAGAGGAGCGGAATGAGCAGTTCTTC.

This chain connects TRBV5-1 to TRBJ2-7; a weak D match, TRBD1 (6 bases). Trimming removed 0 bases from V and 3 bases from J, with 10 bases in between. This CDR3 is built from 14 residues. In germline, CDR1 is SGHRS, CDR2 YFSETQ. CDR3 amino acids: CASSLVPGDYEQYV. CDR3 coding DNA: TGCGCCAGCAGCTTGGTCCCAGGGGACTACGAGCAGTACGTC.

This clonotype was seen once. The chain couples TRBV23-1 to TRBJ1-1; 7 bases map to TRBD1. TRBV23-1 is classed as an ORF, of uncertain function. The CDR3 is 16 residues long. Unmatched junction bases numbered 8, after V lost 3 bases and J lost 1 base. CDR3 bases: TGCGCCAGCAGTCACTATCCCGGGACAGAGAACACTGAAGCTTTCTTT. The encoded protein is CASSHYPGTENTEAFF.

The chain combines TRBV27 with TRBJ1-5, with 7 bases matching TRBD1. Germline assignment: CDR1 MNHEY and CDR2 SMNVEV (reference sequence). The V and J ends lost 2 bases and 3 bases, in that order; junction bases with no gene match: 1. CDR3 length equals 14 residues. The CDR3 loop reads CASSLRGLNQPQHF. CDR3 DNA sequence: TGTGCCAGCAGTTTAAGGGGGCTCAATCAGCCCCAGCATTTT.